This TCR beta chain was found in a study of CD8 T cells in Susac syndrome (dated by TCRdb to the late 2010s). About the study as a whole: The study used repertoire sequencing to test whether antigen drove CD8+ T cell activation and differentiation in Susac syndrome.

Peripheral blood CD8+ and CD4+ T cells from healthy donors, Susac syndrome patients and multiple sclerosis patients were profiled by high-throughput TCR beta sequencing. Healthy donors were included as age- and sex-matched controls. Bulk CD8+ and CD4+ T cells were purified by magnetic negative isolation, while CD8+ TEMRA cells were enriched using FACS. Blood was collected in EDTA tubes and processed within 24 hours, with PBMCs isolated through density gradient centrifugation. PBMCs destined for TCR sequencing were cryopreserved in liquid nitrogen and later thawed in a 37 °C water bath. Purity of sorted or isolated CD4+, CD8+ and CD8+ TEMRA cells was at least 90%. On this clonotype: Its antigen is not yet known. No much larger clone exists at a distance of one base, and base qualities are not known.

Trimming costs V 1 base and J 1 base, and their ends lie 13 bases apart. Measured from the cysteine to the phenylalanine, the CDR3 is 16 residues long. Only CDR3 DNA remains: 48 bases, in frame from the first base. CDR1 and CDR2 are read off the germline V gene as LGHNA and YNFKEQ. What the study reported, not specific to this receptor: The study acknowledged that relatively few individuals were included in the TCR sequencing and HLA analysis.

RNA was extracted with the RNeasy kit and roughly 0.5 to 1 ug was reverse transcribed using random hexamers. TCR beta CDR3 regions were amplified with the immunoSEQ multiplex PCR assay covering 54 Vbeta and 13 Jbeta segments. Bias from PCR amplification was corrected by using a synthetic template baseline for primer optimization and for computational correction. For the original study's pipeline: Only productive sequences were kept, with reads annotated to V, D and J genes according to IMGT and analyzed in immunoSEQ Analyzer. To calculate clonality, Shannon entropy was normalized by log2 of the number of productive unique sequences and then subtracted from one. For each patient and control, public and private clones were evaluated within the 100 most prevalent clones. Clones were defined as Susac-specific when absent from the healthy and MS cohorts, from over 950 published viral clones and from other ImmuneACCESS disease sequences. TCRdb trimmed public reads at Q25 via fastp, called clones via MiXCR and kept in-frame beta chains. Each entry merges the rows of one CDR3 protein and shows their most common DNA and genes. TCRdb, not the authors, supplied the V and J calls. The table for this sample lists around 150,000 distinct CDR3 sequences; around 94% of them were counted only once. Roughly 0.15% of the sample rests with the top ten.

The receptor comes from a human donor in good health. The chain couples TRBV4-2 to TRBJ1-2; possibly the D gene is TRBD1, per 6 matching bases. Sequenced material: CD4+ T cells from PBMCs. For the CDR3, the sequence is CASSQVSTGFNYGYTF. In nucleotide form, the sequence is TGTGCCAGCAGCCAAGTTTCGACAGGCTTTAACTATGGCTACACCTTC.